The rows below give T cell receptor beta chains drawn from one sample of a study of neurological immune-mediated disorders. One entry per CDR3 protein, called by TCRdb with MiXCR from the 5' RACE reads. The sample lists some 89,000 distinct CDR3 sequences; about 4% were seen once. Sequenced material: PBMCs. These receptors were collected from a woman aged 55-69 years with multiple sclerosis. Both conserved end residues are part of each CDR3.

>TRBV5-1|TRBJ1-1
CASSSRGGINTEAFF
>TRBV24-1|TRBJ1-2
CATSDLKGPLGHGYTF
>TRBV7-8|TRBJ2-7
CASSWGLAYEQYF
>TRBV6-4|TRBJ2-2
CASSGTADTGELFF
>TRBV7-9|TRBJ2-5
CASSSTVPETQYF
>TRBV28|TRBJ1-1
CASSFRAVGTEAFF
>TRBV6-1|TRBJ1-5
CASRDGQGWRNQPQHF
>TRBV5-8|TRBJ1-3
CASSSHGRRRNTIYF
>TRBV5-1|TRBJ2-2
CASSLTSGDTGELFF
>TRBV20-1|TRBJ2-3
CSAREPGLAGPRGTQYF
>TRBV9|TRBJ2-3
CASSVTSGGVDTQYF
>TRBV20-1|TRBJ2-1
CSATSPGDLNEQFF
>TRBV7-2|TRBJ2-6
CASSLVGRANVLTF
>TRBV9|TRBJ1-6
CASSVGRSSNSPLHF
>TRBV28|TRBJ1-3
CASRDSNLSGNTIYF
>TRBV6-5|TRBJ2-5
CASSYSSYQETQYF
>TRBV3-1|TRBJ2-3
CASSQGGGPRTDTQYF
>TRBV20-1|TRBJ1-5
CSAKPGQGGQPQHF
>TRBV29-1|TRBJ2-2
CSVAGLGTLNTGELFF
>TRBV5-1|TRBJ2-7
CASSSDRRWEQYF
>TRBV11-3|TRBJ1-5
CASSLDLQVPNQPQHF
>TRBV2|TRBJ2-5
CASSEGGLLGETQYF
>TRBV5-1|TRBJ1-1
CATTGTGTEAFF
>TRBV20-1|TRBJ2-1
CSESGGPYNEQFF
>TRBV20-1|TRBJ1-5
CSASGRDRRVQPQHF
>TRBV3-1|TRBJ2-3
CASSHPALRDTQYF
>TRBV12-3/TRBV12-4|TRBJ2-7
CASSFVAGTGSHEQYF
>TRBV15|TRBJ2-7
CATSPIQRAEQYF
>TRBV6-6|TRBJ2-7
CASSYTGSPTISYEQYF
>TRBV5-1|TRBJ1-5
CASSLAEGEAQHF
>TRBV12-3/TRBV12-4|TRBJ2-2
CASSRLAGGPVTGELFF
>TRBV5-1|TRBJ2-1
CASSLGLDRDLNEQFF
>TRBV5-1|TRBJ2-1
CASSLSGRANEQFF
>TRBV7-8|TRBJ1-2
CASGQGALYGYTF
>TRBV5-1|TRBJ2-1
CASSTRDRSVGQFF
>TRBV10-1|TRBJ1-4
CASSGGQGATNEKLFF
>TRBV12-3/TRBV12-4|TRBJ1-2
CASSLAAYGYTF
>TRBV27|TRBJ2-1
CASSFVTGGYNEQFF
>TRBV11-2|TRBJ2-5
CASSFGMTRWKATQYF
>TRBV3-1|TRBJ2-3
CASSLTPVAGGSTDTQYF
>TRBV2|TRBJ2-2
CASSKQGQAGTGELFF
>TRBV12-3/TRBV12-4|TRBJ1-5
CASRDIYSNQPQHF
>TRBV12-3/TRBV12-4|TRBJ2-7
CASRRGQQTYEQYF
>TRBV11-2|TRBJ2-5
CASSLGREETQYF
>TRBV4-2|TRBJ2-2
CASSAHWRGANTGELFF
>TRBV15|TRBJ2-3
CATSRERTGPSTDTQYF
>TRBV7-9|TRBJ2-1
CASSPTGTDNEQFF
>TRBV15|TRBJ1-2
CATSGDTGTDENYGYTF
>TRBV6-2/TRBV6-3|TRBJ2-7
CASSTAPTSYEQYF
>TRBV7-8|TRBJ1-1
CASSLATGLGTEAFF
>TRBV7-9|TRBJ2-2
CASSIPVLNTGELFF
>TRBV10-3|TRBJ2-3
CAISGTGGHQYF
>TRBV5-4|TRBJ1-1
CASSSLTLNTEAFF